A selection of T cell receptor beta chains follows, all from one sample in a study of CD8 T cells in ankylosing spondylitis. A single record per CDR3 protein comes from TCRdb applying MiXCR to the 5' RACE reads. The table shows 200,000 to 250,000 distinct CDR3 sequences, with under 30% occurring only once. The sequencing sample was made of blood, either unsorted or a sorted T cell fraction (not recorded which). These receptors were taken from a male donor with ankylosing spondylitis or in good health (not recorded which). Each CDR3 is given with its conserved first and last residue. D genes are given only for firm matches. Expanded clones are given a class, and other clones once, few, many or no size at all.

size	V	D	length	J	CDR3	DNA
.	TRBV20-1	TRBD2	15	TRBJ2-1	CSAARTSGRSNEQFF	TGCAGTGCTGCTAGGACTAGCGGGAGATCAAATGAGCAGTTCTTC
.	TRBV20-1	.	14	TRBJ2-5	CSARDGAAKETQYF	TGCAGTGCTAGAGATGGGGCGGCTAAAGAGACCCAGTACTTC
.	TRBV20-1	.	14	TRBJ1-5	CSARDPEGRGPQHF	TGCAGTGCTAGAGATCCAGAGGGAAGGGGGCCCCAGCATTTT
few	TRBV20-1	.	16	TRBJ2-7	CSARDRRTSTNYEQYF	TGCAGTGCTAGAGATCGAAGGACTTCTACAAACTACGAGCAGTACTTC
many	TRBV6-5	TRBD1	15	TRBJ2-7	CASSYSTQGVGEQYF	TGTGCCAGCAGTTACTCGACTCAGGGGGTAGGGGAGCAGTACTTC
many	TRBV6-5	TRBD1	12	TRBJ2-7	CASSARQGEQYF	TGTGCCAGCAGTGCCAGACAGGGCGAGCAGTACTTC
.	TRBV29-1	TRBD2	15	TRBJ2-5	CSVDASGSSWETQYF	TGCAGCGTTGACGCTAGCGGGAGTTCGTGGGAGACCCAGTACTTC
once	TRBV6-6	TRBD1	11	TRBJ2-1	CASNEQGFLFF	TGTGCCAGCAACGAACAGGGGTTTCTGTTCTTC
once	TRBV11-3	TRBD1	17	TRBJ2-2	CASSSYAGTGSTGELFF	TGTGCCAGCAGCTCATACGCCGGGACAGGGAGCACCGGGGAGCTGTTTTTT
many	TRBV5-1	.	14	TRBJ2-5	CASSLQGPGETQYF	TGCGCCAGCAGCCTACAGGGCCCGGGGGAGACCCAGTACTTC
many	TRBV7-9	TRBD2	13	TRBJ2-7	CASSNSGRLEQYF	TGTGCCAGCAGCAATAGCGGGAGGCTCGAGCAGTACTTC
many	TRBV15	.	15	TRBJ2-2	CATSRESKANGELFF	TGTGCCACCAGCAGAGAAAGCAAGGCTAACGGGGAGCTGTTTTTT
few	TRBV7-2	TRBD1	16	TRBJ2-3	CASSLGTVRPTDTQYF	TGTGCCAGCAGCTTGGGGACAGTACGACCCACAGATACGCAGTATTTT
.	TRBV27	TRBD1	15	TRBJ1-1	CASSWKTGGDTEAFF	TGTGCCAGCAGTTGGAAAACAGGGGGCGACACTGAAGCTTTCTTT
.	TRBV19	.	16	TRBJ2-4	CASSIRGGGHENIQYF	TGTGCCAGTAGTATTAGAGGGGGAGGACATGAAAACATTCAGTACTTC
many	TRBV6-1	TRBD2	17	TRBJ2-4	CASSELAGGAGHRFQYF	TGTGCCAGCAGCGAACTAGCGGGAGGCGCGGGCCACAGGTTTCAGTACTTC
many	TRBV28	TRBD1	16	TRBJ1-5	CASSLYTGQDNQPQHF	TGTGCCAGCAGTTTATATACAGGACAGGATAATCAGCCCCAGCATTTT
many	TRBV28	TRBD2	16	TRBJ2-2	CASSPTSGTLDGELFF	TGTGCCAGCAGTCCTACTAGCGGGACTTTAGACGGGGAGCTGTTTTTT
many	TRBV10-3	TRBD2	14	TRBJ2-1	CAISHSGTVNEQFF	TGTGCCATCAGTCATAGCGGGACGGTCAATGAGCAGTTCTTC
many	TRBV27	.	14	TRBJ2-7	CASKRVGQNYEQYF	TGTGCCAGTAAACGGGTGGGGCAGAACTACGAGCAGTACTTC
few	TRBV12-3/TRBV12-4	.	14	TRBJ2-7	CASSLGREASEQYF	TGTGCCAGCAGTTTAGGCAGGGAAGCTAGCGAGCAGTACTTC
many	TRBV5-5	.	15	TRBJ2-4	CASSLDVAPINIQYF	TGTGCCAGCAGCTTGGATGTCGCCCCCATTAACATTCAGTACTTC
few	TRBV20-1	.	11	TRBJ2-1	CSARGIKEQFF	TGCAGTGCTAGAGGGATTAAAGAGCAGTTCTTC
.	TRBV12-3/TRBV12-4	.	14	TRBJ2-3	CASSFDRPADTQYF	TGTGCCAGCAGTTTTGACCGTCCCGCAGATACGCAGTATTTT
once	TRBV19	.	13	TRBJ2-7	CASSKGSAYEQYF	TGTGCCAGTAGTAAAGGAAGTGCCTACGAGCAGTACTTC
once	TRBV20-1	.	15	TRBJ2-1	CSARDFGGHGSEQFF	TGCAGTGCTAGAGATTTTGGCGGACACGGTAGTGAGCAGTTCTTC
once	TRBV20-1	TRBD2	14	TRBJ2-1	CSARDLAGAHEQFF	TGCAGTGCTAGAGATCTAGCGGGAGCCCATGAGCAGTTCTTC
.	TRBV12-3/TRBV12-4	.	13	TRBJ1-2	CASRPWGHDGYTF	TGTGCCAGCAGACCATGGGGTCATGATGGCTACACCTTC
few	TRBV20-1	TRBD1	13	TRBJ2-5	CSALGQGGETQYF	TGCAGTGCTTTAGGACAGGGAGGCGAGACCCAGTACTTC
.	TRBV15	TRBD2	14	TRBJ2-7	CATSNGLASVEQYF	TGTGCCACCAGCAATGGACTAGCGTCGGTTGAGCAGTACTTC
many	TRBV18	.	16	TRBJ1-1	CASSPQTGLMNTEAFF	TGTGCCAGCTCACCACAAACAGGCCTCATGAACACTGAAGCTTTCTTT
few	TRBV29-1	TRBD2	15	TRBJ2-5	CSAGLAGVGAETQYF	TGCAGCGCAGGACTAGCGGGAGTCGGCGCAGAGACCCAGTACTTC
once	TRBV24-1	.	15	TRBJ1-1	CATSDSRRANTEAFF	TGTGCCACCAGTGATTCTCGACGGGCGAACACTGAAGCTTTCTTT
many	TRBV5-1	.	14	TRBJ2-5	CASSPSGVGETQYF	TGCGCCAGCAGCCCGTCGGGGGTAGGAGAGACCCAGTACTTC
many	TRBV4-2	TRBD2	19	TRBJ2-1	CASSQDGASGVLSYNEQFF	TGTGCCAGCAGCCAAGATGGGGCTAGCGGGGTCCTGTCCTACAATGAGCAGTTCTTC
few	TRBV7-9	TRBD2	15	TRBJ2-7	CASSSRTSGRYEQYF	TGTGCCAGCAGCAGCAGGACTAGCGGGAGGTACGAGCAGTACTTC
many	TRBV12-3/TRBV12-4	.	13	TRBJ2-6	CASSFSGANVLTF	TGTGCCAGCAGTTTTTCTGGGGCCAACGTCCTGACTTTC
.	TRBV6-1	.	15	TRBJ2-7	CASRPRLGLENEQYF	TGTGCCAGCAGGCCCCGGTTGGGGCTGGAAAACGAGCAGTACTTC
.	TRBV20-1	TRBD1	14	TRBJ1-5	CSARRGQGDQPQHF	TGCAGTGCTAGGAGGGGACAGGGGGATCAGCCCCAGCATTTT
.	TRBV9	.	14	TRBJ2-1	CASSRDTSYNEQFF	TGTGCCAGCAGTCGGGACACCTCCTACAATGAGCAGTTCTTC
many	TRBV20-1	.	13	TRBJ2-5	CSASLEPQETQYF	TGCAGTGCTAGTCTTGAACCACAAGAGACCCAGTACTTC
many	TRBV20-1	.	14	TRBJ1-5	CSARVGGSNQPQHF	TGCAGTGCTAGAGTCGGGGGGAGCAATCAGCCCCAGCATTTT
few	TRBV12-3/TRBV12-4	TRBD2	12	TRBJ2-4	CASSPGLAVQYF	TGTGCCAGCAGCCCAGGACTAGCAGTTCAGTACTTC
many	TRBV5-1	.	14	TRBJ2-7	CASSASLVKGEQYF	TGCGCCAGCAGCGCCTCGTTGGTAAAAGGCGAGCAGTACTTC
.	TRBV5-1	.	13	TRBJ1-1	CASSLKQNTEAFF	TGCGCCAGCAGCTTGAAACAGAACACTGAAGCTTTCTTT
many	TRBV7-2	.	14	TRBJ2-3	CASSYRRDGDTQYF	TGTGCCAGCAGCTACCGACGGGATGGGGATACGCAGTATTTT
many	TRBV24-1	.	14	TRBJ2-7	CATKDLPPSNEQYF	TGTGCCACCAAGGACCTGCCCCCTTCGAACGAGCAGTACTTC
.	TRBV29-1	.	16	TRBJ2-1	CSVAFGGFSSYNEQFF	TGCAGCGTTGCGTTTGGGGGTTTTAGCTCCTACAATGAGCAGTTCTTC
.	TRBV20-1	.	15	TRBJ1-6	CSASAIGRSNSPLHF	TGCAGTGCTAGTGCAATTGGCCGGAGTAATTCACCCCTCCACTTT
.	TRBV6-2/TRBV6-3	.	11	TRBJ2-7	CASGRDFEQYF	TGTGCCAGCGGGCGGGACTTCGAGCAGTACTTC
few	TRBV24-1	.	16	TRBJ2-1	CATSDQGGSSYNEQFF	TGTGCCACCAGTGATCAGGGGGGGAGCTCCTACAATGAGCAGTTCTTC
few	TRBV6-1	TRBD1	16	TRBJ1-5	CASSRLGGQGLQPQHF	TGTGCCAGCAGCCGCCTAGGGGGACAGGGACTTCAGCCCCAGCATTTT